This T cell receptor beta chain was sequenced during a study of breast tumors, draining lymph nodes, adjacent tissues. Study-wide points: The data were judged consistent with most tumor T cells coming from lymph node and expanding in tumor. Tumor T cell lymph node origin was a supported hypothesis, not proven. Compared with lymph nodes, tumors were less diverse; compared with nontumor tissue, more. Compared with basal-like, luminal-like tumors shared significantly more repertoire with nontumor tissue.

TCRdb analysed the multiplex PCR reads with MiXCR anew, one entry per CDR3 protein. The sample has 200,000 to 300,000 distinct CDR3 sequences; 30% are singletons. A note on this clonotype: As yet, its antigen is unknown.

The CDR3 totals 15 residues. The germline V gene has CDR1 LGHDT and CDR2 YNNKEL (reference sequence). Trimming cost V 0 bases and J 7 bases, with 12 bases left between them. Samples came from axillary lymph nodes draining the breast cancer. Sequenced material: axillary lymph node tissue. The sequence was collected from a female donor with breast cancer. Some clones in this sample may be carry-over from other donors' samples. V and J are TRBV3-1 and TRBJ1-4; D uncertain. CDR3 sequence: CASSQDRALTEKLFF. The CDR3 nucleotides read TGTGCCAGCAGCCAAGATCGGGCTCTGACTGAAAAACTGTTTTTT.